Presented here are 15 T cell receptor beta chains from one specimen sequenced in a study of OX40 agonist ivuxolimab in advanced cancers. Assay: immunoSEQ multiplex PCR; the TCRdb copy retains only in-frame clones and omits some. The sample records 20,000 to 25,000 clones, around 80% being singletons. The sequences come from CD4+ or CD8+ T cells sorted from blood, collected in a trial of the OX40 agonist ivuxolimab. Every receptor here comes from an adult with an advanced solid tumor such as melanoma, head and neck, liver or kidney cancer.

The V call is TRBV7-9, the J call TRBJ2-3; D gene uncertain. This CDR3 is built from 15 residues. Trimming removed 4 bases at V and 0 bases at J, with 11 bases between. Looked up from germline, CDR1 is SEHNR and CDR2 is FQNEAQ (reference sequence). The CDR3 nucleotides read TGTGCCAGCAGCTGGACGGAGCAGAGCACAGATACGCAGTATTTT. It yields the protein CASSWTEQSTDTQYF.

There are a few counts of this clone. The chain carries TRBV5-5 and TRBJ2-5; D uncertain. Trimming took 0 bases from V and 5 from J, leaving 8 bases between them. This CDR3 is built from 13 residues. CDR1 is SGHKS, CDR2 YYEKEE, per germline (reference sequence). CDR3 loop: CASSLGKAETQYF. DNA for the CDR3: TGTGCCAGCAGCTTGGGAAAGGCGGAGACCCAGTACTTC.

This clone was found once. This chain joins TRBV6-6 and TRBJ1-5; 7 bases align to TRBD1. CDR3 length: 15 residues. Losses at the gene ends were 5 bases for V and 3 bases for J; bases not matched to a gene: 7. Germline CDR1 reads MNHNY; CDR2 reads SVGAGI (reference sequence). CDR3: CASSQGTAINQPQHF. The CDR3 nucleotides read TGTGCCAGCAGTCAGGGGACAGCCATCAATCAGCCCCAGCATTTT.

CDR3 protein: CASSEGGRSYNEQFF. The DNA of the CDR3 is TGTGCCAGCAGCGAGGGGGGCAGGTCCTACAATGAGCAGTTCTTC. The rearrangement links TRBV5-4 to TRBJ2-1; D might be TRBD1 or TRBD2, each matching 6 bases. V dropped 4 bases and J dropped 1 base, with 12 bases sitting between them. The CDR3 consists of 15 residues. CDR1 SGHNT and CDR2 YYREEE come from the germline V gene (reference sequence). Filled out from reference TRBV5-4 and TRBJ2-1, the complete variable domain reads ETGVTQSPTHLIKTRGQQVTLRCSSQSGHNTVSWYQQALGQGPQFIFQYYREEENGRGNFPPRFSGLQFPNYSSELNVNALELDDSALYLCASSEGGRSYNEQFFGPGTRLTVL.

The chain carries TRBV25-1 and TRBJ1-4; the match to TRBD1 covers 8 bases. The CDR3 runs to 15 residues. The junction had 1 base not matched to a gene; V was cut back by 1 base and J by 3 bases. From germline, CDR1 is MGHDK and CDR2 SYGVNS. The CDR3 is CASSESRGPNEKLFF. In DNA, the CDR3 is TGTGCCAGCAGTGAATCCAGGGGGCCTAATGAAAAACTGTTTTTT.

This chain links TRBV7-9 with TRBJ2-5; tentatively, D is TRBD1 or TRBD2 (5 bases each). The CDR3 sequence is 14 residues long. Germline CDR1 reads SEHNR; CDR2 reads FQNEAQ (reference sequence). V shed 1 base and J shed 2 bases, with 8 bases lying between them. DNA of the CDR3: TGTGCCAGCAGCTTAGGAGGGGAACAAGAGACCCAGTACTTC. Amino acid sequence: CASSLGGEQETQYF.

The V and J genes are TRBV27 and TRBJ1-2; possible D gene TRBD1, 5 bases. The CDR3 is made up of 14 amino acids. The germline CDR1 and CDR2 sequences are MNHEY and SMNVEV (reference sequence). V was trimmed by 6 bases and J by 1 base, leaving 12 bases between them. The CDR3 region is CASRGLTVNYGYTF. The CDR3 coding sequence is TGTGCCAGCAGGGGGTTGACAGTTAACTATGGCTACACCTTC.

The rearrangement links TRBV19 to TRBJ2-7; D is perhaps TRBD2 (5 bases). Trimming removed 6 bases from V and 0 bases from J, with 9 bases in between. The CDR3 sequence is 13 residues long. CDR1 and CDR2 from the germline V gene are LNHDA and SQIVND (reference sequence). CDR3 protein: CASSARDSYEQYF. The DNA of the CDR3 is TGTGCCAGTAGCGCACGGGACTCCTACGAGCAGTACTTC.

This chain links TRBV7-9 with TRBJ1-2; a weak D match, TRBD1 (6 bases). CDR3 length: 16 amino acids. The germline gives CDR1 SEHNR, CDR2 FQNEAQ (reference sequence). V shed 5 bases and J shed 1 base, with 17 bases lying between them. The CDR3 DNA reads TGTGCCAGCAGCCCCATGACAGGTTTTCATAACTATGGCTACACCTTC. This codes for CASSPMTGFHNYGYTF.

This chain links TRBV27 with TRBJ1-2, with D uncertain. Trimming took 4 bases from V and 7 from J, leaving 13 bases between them. There are 13 residues in the CDR3. Germline V gene sequence: CDR1 MNHEY, CDR2 SMNVEV (reference sequence). The DNA of the CDR3 is TGTGCCAGCAGTTCTCTGGAAATCGGTGGCTACACCTTC. This gives the protein CASSSLEIGGYTF.

The rearrangement joins TRBV6-6 to TRBJ2-2; 9 nucleotides line up with TRBD2. Trimming took 8 bases from V and 4 from J; bases not matched to a gene: 11. Germline-derived CDR1 and CDR2 are MNHNY and SVGAGI (reference sequence). This CDR3 comprises 16 residues. The CDR3 region has the DNA TGTGCCAGCCCAAAAGCGGGAGGAATGGGCACCGGGGAGCTGTTTTTT. Translating gives CASPKAGGMGTGELFF.

The chain employs TRBV27 and TRBJ2-2; 7 bases line up with TRBD1. The length of the CDR3 is 14 residues. Trimming cost V 3 bases and J 5 bases; bases outside gene matches: 3. Germline assignment: CDR1 MNHEY and CDR2 SMNVEV (reference sequence). The chain's CDR3 is CASSLTGKTGELFF. The CDR3 DNA sequence: TGTGCCAGCAGTTTGACAGGGAAAACCGGGGAGCTGTTTTTT.

The chain combines TRBV15 with TRBJ1-3; TRBD1 might be the D (6 bases). Trimming took off 3 bases at V and 2 bases at J, with 11 bases between the two ends. Germline assignment: CDR1 LNHNV and CDR2 YYDKDF (reference sequence). The CDR3 runs to 15 residues. The CDR3 spells CATSSSGTPGNTIYF. CDR3 bases: TGTGCCACCAGCAGTTCCGGGACACCTGGAAACACCATATATTTT. Drawing the rest from reference TRBV15 and TRBJ1-3, the complete variable domain is DAMVIQNPRYQVTQFGKPVTLSCSQTLNHNVMYWYQQKSSQAPKLLFHYYDKDFNNEADTPDNFQSRRPNTSFCFLDIRSPGLGDTAMYLCATSSSGTPGNTIYFGEGSWLTVV.

This clone occurred once. The V gene is TRBV7-9, the J gene TRBJ1-2; D gene uncertain. The CDR3 totals 16 residues. The germline V gene encodes CDR1 SEHNR and CDR2 FQNEAQ (reference sequence). V was shortened by 5 bases and J by 3 bases, with 19 bases between the two germline ends. CDR3 residues: CASSPTGSGLDYGYTF. For the CDR3, the DNA is TGTGCCAGCAGCCCCACCGGCAGCGGGCTGGACTATGGCTACACCTTC.

V gene TRBV7-3 combines with J gene TRBJ1-1; 8 bases align to TRBD1. Unmatched junction bases numbered 2, after V lost 4 bases and J lost 1 base. Germline lookup yields CDR1 SGHTA and CDR2 FQGTGA. CDR3 size: 14 residues. CDR3 sequence reads: CASSSGTGNTEAFF. DNA of the CDR3: TGTGCCAGCAGCTCCGGGACAGGGAACACTGAAGCTTTCTTT.